The 18 T cell receptor beta chains presented below share a single source sample, sequenced in a study of blood T cell repertoires in COVID-19. Repertoires were generated with immunoSEQ multiplex PCR, while TCRdb's copy carries only in-frame clones and drops some. Of a few hundred thousand clones listed, roughly 90% are singletons. Sample: peripheral blood. The receptors stem from a man aged 18 to 30 with active or convalescent COVID-19.

The rearrangement uses TRBV4-1 and TRBJ1-2; 8 nucleotides line up with TRBD1. This CDR3 comprises 15 residues. Germline values: CDR1 MGHRA, CDR2 YSYEKL. With V trimmed by 0 bases and J by 6 bases, 6 bases remained unmatched. This CDR3 is CASSQDLGTGDGYTF. The CDR3 DNA reads as TGCGCCAGCAGCCAAGATCTTGGGACAGGAGATGGCTACACCTTC.

The J gene is TRBJ2-7, the V gene TRBV5-4; TRBD2 matches at 9 bases. This CDR3 region has 16 residues. Germline values: CDR1 SGHNT, CDR2 YYREEE (reference sequence). Unmatched junction bases numbered 12, after V lost 4 bases and J lost 4 bases. The CDR3 sequence: CASSRAVAGGKYEQYF. CDR3 DNA sequence: TGTGCCAGCAGCCGGGCGGTTGCGGGGGGGAAGTACGAGCAGTACTTC.

This clone came up a few times. The DNA of the CDR3 is TGCGCCAGCAGCCACCGACAGGTTGATCAGCCCCAGCATTTT. It translates to CASSHRQVDQPQHF. The chain links TRBV4-1 to TRBJ1-5; the D gene is possibly TRBD1 (6 bases). The CDR3 is made up of 14 amino acids. V dropped 3 bases and J dropped 5 bases, with 11 bases sitting between them. CDR1 and CDR2 (germline): MGHRA, YSYEKL.

The chain recombines TRBV6-5 with TRBJ1-2, with D perhaps TRBD1 (5 bases). Germline V gene lookup returns CDR1 MNHEY and CDR2 SVGAGI. This CDR3 contains 13 residues. Trimming stripped 4 bases from V and 6 bases from J, with 12 bases between. Written as DNA, the CDR3 is TGTGCCAGCAGTTTCGGGACTCTAGATGGCTACACCTTC. This encodes CASSFGTLDGYTF.

V usage is TRBV7-8 and J usage is TRBJ1-4; D not certain. CDR1 and CDR2 from the germline V gene are SGHVS and FQNEAQ. V lost 6 bases and J 10 bases, leaving 12 bases between the germline ends. The CDR3 extends over 12 amino acids. CDR3 nucleotide sequence: TGTGCCAGCAGTCCAGCGGCGGTAAAACTGTTTTTT. This translates into CASSPAAVKLFF.

The rearrangement joins TRBV2 to TRBJ1-1, with 9 positions matching TRBD1. Unmatched junction bases numbered 3, after V lost 9 bases and J lost 7 bases. This CDR3 contains 11 residues. Looked up from germline, CDR1 is SNHLY and CDR2 is FYNNEI. For the CDR3, the DNA is TGTGCCAGGGACAGGGGATTTGAAGCTTTCTTT. Translated, it gives CARDRGFEAFF.

This chain uses TRBV5-4 with TRBJ2-5; no clear D. Germline-derived CDR1 and CDR2 are SGHNT and YYREEE (reference sequence). V lost 0 bases and J lost 5, with 5 bases in between. The CDR3 is made up of 12 amino acids. The CDR3 DNA follows: TGTGCCAGCAGCTTGGTCCGGGAGACCCAGTACTTC. Protein sequence: CASSLVRETQYF.

The J gene is TRBJ1-5, the V gene TRBV4-1; 7 bases are shared with TRBD1. CDR1 and CDR2 (germline): MGHRA, YSYEKL. This CDR3 spans 15 amino acids. The V gene end was trimmed by 2 bases and the J gene end by 6 bases; junction bases not matched to a gene: 7. In DNA form, the CDR3 reads TGCGCCAGCAGCCAACAGGGGGAATCAAGTCAGCCCCAGCATTTT. It codes for CASSQQGESSQPQHF.

The chain has TRBV28 and TRBJ1-2; no reliable D call. CDR3 size: 13 residues. CDR1 and CDR2 from the germline V gene are MDHEN and SYDVKM. The germline V and J ends were trimmed by 3 bases and 3 bases, with 8 bases remaining between them. CDR3 nucleotides: TGTGCCAGCAGTTTGCGGGGTGACTATGGCTACACCTTC. Translated, it gives CASSLRGDYGYTF.

The V gene is TRBV6-1, the J gene TRBJ1-2; tentatively, D is TRBD1 (6 bases). V was cut by 2 bases and J by 1 base, with 11 bases left in between. The germline CDR1 and CDR2 sequences are MNHNS and SASEGT. The CDR3 extends over 15 amino acids. CDR3 region: CASSELIQGNYGYTF. CDR3 sequence (DNA): TGTGCCAGCAGTGAATTGATACAGGGTAACTATGGCTACACCTTC.

The V and J genes are TRBV4-1 and TRBJ2-7; D is possibly TRBD1 (5 bases). The CDR3 spans 14 residues. Germline assignment: CDR1 MGHRA and CDR2 YSYEKL. The V end lost 0 bases, the J end lost 4 bases, and 10 bases lay between the germline ends. CDR3 protein: CASSQDRALYEQYF. The CDR3 DNA follows: TGCGCCAGCAGCCAAGACAGGGCCCTGTACGAGCAGTACTTC.

The chain employs TRBV7-2 and TRBJ2-7; D is uncertain. The ends were cut back, 5 bases at V and 4 bases at J, with 15 bases in the middle. The CDR3 totals 14 residues. CDR1 is SGHTA, CDR2 FQGNSA, per germline. CDR3 amino acids: CASSRNTLGYEQYF. The DNA for the CDR3 is TGTGCCAGCAGCAGGAACACCCTCGGGTACGAGCAGTACTTC.

The chain links TRBV2 to TRBJ2-1; TRBD2 is a possible D gene (5 bases). The CDR3 consists of 12 residues. With 6 bases removed from V and 8 bases from J, the gap between germline ends came to 11 bases. Looked up from germline, CDR1 is SNHLY and CDR2 is FYNNEI. The CDR3 here is CASRTEGDEQFF. CDR3 in DNA: TGTGCCAGCAGAACAGAGGGCGATGAGCAGTTCTTC.

A few counts support this clone. The chain combines TRBV11-2 with TRBJ2-4, with D possibly TRBD1 on 5 matching bases. This CDR3 contains 16 residues. Trimming removed 2 bases from V and 0 bases from J, with 11 bases in between. Germline assignment: CDR1 SGHAT and CDR2 FQNNGV. The CDR3 nucleotides read TGTGCCAGCAGCTTATCCAGGGCTCAAGCCAAAAACATTCAGTACTTC. It yields the protein CASSLSRAQAKNIQYF.

This clone has more than one count but fewer than ten. CDR3 bases: TGTGCCAGCAGCTTACTTGTCGTTCGAGTTGGTGAGCAGTACTTC. It encodes CASSLLVVRVGEQYF. The V gene is TRBV11-2, the J gene TRBJ2-7; D ambiguous. Germline CDR1 reads SGHAT; CDR2 reads FQNNGV. The CDR3 consists of 15 residues. V lost 2 bases, J lost 7 bases, and 18 bases lay in between.

The chain uses TRBV5-1 and TRBJ2-5; D possibly corresponds to TRBD1 (5 bases). Germline lookup yields CDR1 SGHRS and CDR2 YFSETQ. V lost 1 base to trimming and J lost 3 bases, with 10 bases between them. The CDR3 spans 14 residues. The CDR3 is CASSLRVREETQYF. The CDR3 bases are TGCGCCAGCAGCTTGAGGGTCAGGGAAGAGACCCAGTACTTC.

This chain links TRBV11-2 with TRBJ2-7; D might be TRBD1 (5 bases). Germline-derived CDR1 and CDR2 are SGHAT and FQNNGV. CDR3 length equals 18 residues. Trimming pared 5 bases from V and 2 bases from J, leaving 25 bases between. The CDR3 region is CASSPRMDILSLTYEQYF. The CDR3, as DNA: TGTGCCAGCAGCCCAAGAATGGACATCCTTAGCCTTACCTACGAGCAGTACTTC. Together with reference TRBV11-2 and TRBJ2-7, the CDR3 gives the full variable domain: EAGVAQSPRYKIIEKRQSVAFWCNPISGHATLYWYQQILGQGPKLLIQFQNNGVVDDSQLPKDRFSAERLKGVDSTLKIQPAKLEDSAVYLCASSPRMDILSLTYEQYFGPGTRLTVT.

The J gene is TRBJ2-1, the V gene TRBV25-1, with 9 bases lining up with TRBD2. Germline CDR1 MGHDK, CDR2 SYGVNS. Unmatched junction bases numbered 8, after V lost 6 bases and J lost 5 bases. This CDR3 contains 15 residues. CDR3 residues: CASSIRLAGDNEQFF. CDR3 sequence (DNA): TGTGCCAGCAGCATTCGGTTAGCGGGGGACAATGAGCAGTTCTTC. Complete variable domain (other parts from reference TRBV25-1 and TRBJ2-1): EADIYQTPRYLVIGTGKKITLECSQTMGHDKMYWYQQDPGMELHLIHYSYGVNSTEKGDLSSESTVSRIRTEHFPLTLESARPSHTSQYLCASSIRLAGDNEQFFGPGTRLTVL.